This TCR beta chain is from a study of blood T cell repertoires in COVID-19. CDR1 and CDR2 from the germline V gene are SGHDT and YYEEEE. Trimming removed 4 bases from V and 5 bases from J, with 16 bases in between. The CDR3 length is 14 residues. Repertoires were generated with immunoSEQ multiplex PCR, while TCRdb's copy carries only in-frame clones and drops some. The sample has 200,000 to 250,000 clones; 82% are singletons. The source material was PBMCs or T cells enriched from blood (not recorded which). The V and J genes are TRBV5-6 and TRBJ2-7, with a tentative D call TRBD2 (5 bases). This sequence was found in a woman aged 60 to 75 who had recovered from COVID-19. This CDR3 is CASSPYHTGNEQYF. CDR3 in DNA: TGTGCCAGCAGCCCATATCACACCGGGAACGAGCAGTACTTC.